These T cell receptor beta chains were read from a single sample in a study of blood T cell repertoires in COVID-19. Repertoires were generated with immunoSEQ multiplex PCR, while TCRdb's copy carries only in-frame clones and drops some. The sample has about 160,000 clones, roughly 89% seen once. Material for sequencing was peripheral blood. These receptors originate from a woman aged 55-70 years who had recovered from COVID-19. Each CDR3 is given with its conserved first and last residue. A D gene is named only where the DNA matches it firmly. Not every row has a clone size; where given, it reads once, few, many or a size class.

v_call	j_call	cdr3_length	d_call	clone_size	cdr3_aa	cdr3_nt
TRBV28	TRBJ2-7	15	NA	NA	CASSPYRVQAHEQYF	TGTGCCAGCAGTCCTTACAGGGTGCAGGCCCACGAGCAGTACTTC
TRBV7-2	TRBJ2-7	15	NA	NA	CASSLIWGPTYEQYF	TGTGCCAGCAGCTTAATCTGGGGGCCTACCTACGAGCAGTACTTC
TRBV2	TRBJ1-3	15	NA	NA	CASSDRRVEGNTIYF	TGTGCCAGCAGTGACCGCAGGGTAGAAGGAAACACCATATATTTT
TRBV13	TRBJ2-7	13	NA	NA	CASSLQGQYEQYF	TGTGCCAGCAGCTTACAGGGGCAGTACGAGCAGTACTTC
TRBV3-1/TRBV3-2	TRBJ2-5	14	TRBD2	NA	CASSWVGTSETQYF	TGTGCCAGCAGCTGGGTCGGGACTAGCGAGACCCAGTACTTC
TRBV27	TRBJ1-2	11	NA	NA	CATQANYGYTF	TGTGCCACCCAGGCCAACTATGGCTACACCTTC
TRBV19	TRBJ2-5	17	TRBD2	NA	CASSRSSSGGAWETQYF	TGTGCCAGTAGCCGGAGTTCTAGCGGGGGGGCGTGGGAGACCCAGTACTTC
TRBV7-8	TRBJ2-7	14	NA	NA	CASSLSRVTYEQYF	TGTGCCAGCAGCTTATCCAGGGTAACCTACGAGCAGTACTTC
TRBV3-1/TRBV3-2	TRBJ1-1	15	TRBD1	NA	CASSLSPGQGNGAFF	TGTGCCAGCAGCCTCAGTCCGGGACAGGGGAACGGAGCTTTCTTT
TRBV4-1	TRBJ1-5	19	NA	NA	CASSQDALYAGGEFQPQHF	TGCGCCAGCAGCCAAGATGCCCTGTATGCGGGGGGCGAATTTCAGCCCCAGCATTTT
TRBV3-1/TRBV3-2	TRBJ2-1	12	NA	NA	CASSPLKGVEFF	TGTGCCAGCAGCCCCCTAAAGGGGGTGGAGTTCTTC
TRBV7-3	TRBJ2-3	15	NA	NA	CASSLSRTSTDTQYF	TGTGCCAGCAGCTTAAGCCGGACTAGCACAGATACGCAGTATTTT
TRBV2	TRBJ2-5	12	NA	NA	CASRRLEGTQYF	TGTGCCAGCAGGAGACTAGAAGGGACCCAGTACTTC
TRBV4-1	TRBJ2-1	13	TRBD1	once	CASIGTGLGEQFF	TGCGCCTCAATTGGGACAGGGTTAGGTGAGCAGTTCTTC
TRBV2	TRBJ2-7	16	TRBD1	NA	CASSSGQTPSSYEQYF	TGTGCCAGCAGTTCGGGACAGACTCCGAGCTCCTACGAGCAGTACTTC
TRBV21-1	TRBJ2-3	16	NA	NA	CASSKPDSSGADTQYF	TGTGCCAGCAGCAAACCGGATTCTAGCGGGGCAGATACGCAGTATTTT
TRBV4-2	TRBJ1-2	15	NA	NA	CASSQVSAGVLSYTF	TGTGCCAGCAGCCAAGTCAGCGCAGGGGTACTATCCTACACCTTC
TRBV27	TRBJ2-3	19	TRBD2	once	CASSSISGLAGAYTDTQYF	TGTGCCAGCAGTTCCATTTCGGGACTAGCGGGGGCCTACACAGATACGCAGTATTTT
TRBV5-4	TRBJ1-4	14	NA	few	CASSRGGRSEKLFF	TGTGCCAGCAGCCGAGGAGGCCGGAGTGAAAAACTGTTTTTT
TRBV4-1	TRBJ1-5	13	TRBD1	once	CASSRDRVQPQHF	TGCGCCAGCAGTCGGGACAGGGTTCAGCCCCAGCATTTT
TRBV29-1	TRBJ1-1	14	TRBD1	NA	CSAATNRGGTEAFF	TGCAGCGCCGCCACCAACAGGGGAGGCACTGAAGCTTTCTTT
TRBV7-7	TRBJ2-5	13	TRBD2	NA	CASSSLARETQYF	TGTGCCAGCAGCTCACTAGCGAGGGAGACCCAGTACTTC
TRBV3-1/TRBV3-2	TRBJ2-1	15	NA	NA	CASSQVPGSYNEQFF	TGTGCCAGCAGCCAAGTTCCGGGAAGCTACAATGAGCAGTTCTTC
TRBV5-1	TRBJ2-1	11	NA	NA	CASSLDIEQFF	TGCGCCAGCAGCTTAGACATTGAGCAGTTCTTC
TRBV20-1	TRBJ1-1	14	NA	once	CSASSRRGNTEAFF	TGCAGTGCTAGTTCCCGCAGGGGGAACACTGAAGCTTTCTTT
TRBV19	TRBJ2-3	14	TRBD2	NA	CASSNGGGEDTQYF	TGTGCCAGTAGTAACGGCGGGGGAGAAGATACGCAGTATTTT
TRBV4-1	TRBJ2-2	18	TRBD2	NA	CASSHPREVAGGTGELFF	TGCGCCAGCAGCCATCCCAGGGAGGTAGCGGGGGGAACCGGGGAGCTGTTTTTT
TRBV5-1	TRBJ2-1	14	NA	NA	CASSIPGNYNEQFF	TGCGCCAGCAGCATACCAGGAAATTACAATGAGCAGTTCTTC
TRBV2	TRBJ1-6	13	NA	NA	CASSEMSRVALHF	TGTGCCAGCAGTGAAATGAGCAGGGTAGCCCTCCACTTT
TRBV3-1/TRBV3-2	TRBJ1-4	16	TRBD1	NA	CASSPTPGTGDEKLFF	TGTGCCAGCAGCCCAACTCCCGGGACAGGGGATGAAAAACTGTTTTTT
TRBV5-4	TRBJ1-6	15	NA	NA	CASSLAQPYNSPLHF	TGTGCCAGCAGCTTGGCACAGCCCTATAATTCACCCCTCCACTTT
TRBV5-6	TRBJ1-5	14	NA	few	CASSLLYSNQPQHF	TGTGCCAGCAGCTTGTTGTATAGCAATCAGCCCCAGCATTTT
TRBV7-3	TRBJ2-3	17	TRBD1	NA	CASSLGTGQVGGGTQYF	TGTGCCAGCAGCTTAGGGACAGGCCAAGTTGGGGGTGGGACGCAGTATTTT
TRBV5-1	TRBJ2-2	14	NA	NA	CASSQEGPTGELFF	TGCGCCAGCAGCCAGGAGGGGCCAACCGGGGAGCTGTTTTTT
TRBV27	TRBJ1-2	13	TRBD1	NA	CASRLDRGYGYTF	TGTGCCAGCAGACTAGACAGGGGATATGGCTACACCTTC
TRBV19	TRBJ2-5	15	TRBD2	NA	CASSGTSGGRETQYF	TGTGCCAGTAGCGGGACTAGCGGGGGGCGAGAGACCCAGTACTTC
TRBV18	TRBJ2-5	14	TRBD1	NA	CASSGQEKQETQYF	TGTGCCAGCTCAGGACAGGAGAAGCAAGAGACCCAGTACTTC
TRBV5-1	TRBJ2-1	16	TRBD2	NA	CASSLGLAGGLDEQFF	TGCGCCAGCAGCTTGGGACTAGCGGGGGGCCTCGATGAGCAGTTCTTC
TRBV24-1	TRBJ2-2	12	NA	NA	CATSVQTGELFF	TGTGCCACCAGTGTCCAGACCGGGGAGCTGTTTTTT
TRBV2	TRBJ2-5	12	NA	few	CASSRSQETQYF	TGTGCCAGCAGCAGGTCCCAAGAGACCCAGTACTTC
TRBV29-1	TRBJ2-4	13	NA	NA	CSGRRGAKNIQYF	TGCAGCGGGCGGAGGGGTGCCAAAAACATTCAGTACTTC
TRBV10-1	TRBJ2-5	15	TRBD2	NA	CASSAGTSGGETQYF	TGCGCCAGCAGCGCAGGGACTAGCGGGGGAGAGACCCAGTACTTC
TRBV15	TRBJ2-1	16	TRBD2	once	CATSRELASRGDEQFF	TGTGCCACCAGCAGAGAGCTAGCCTCTCGGGGGGATGAGCAGTTCTTC
TRBV7-9	TRBJ1-1	16	NA	NA	CASSPKEGRENTEAFF	TGTGCCAGCAGCCCTAAGGAGGGAAGGGAGAACACTGAAGCTTTCTTT